The clone carrying this T cell receptor beta chain was counted many times. Its matching antigen is unknown. The TCR beta library used iRepertoire HTBI primers with Arm-PCR amplification of CDR3. Per the original methods: Identification of gene segments yielded 60 to 80 TRBV and about 15 TRBJ across samples. TCRdb reanalysed the multiplex PCR reads using MiXCR and keeps one entry per CDR3 protein. For this entry, the V and J calls and clone size follow TCRdb and not the study's own pipeline. Of roughly 220,000 distinct CDR3 sequences listed, 15% to 20% were seen once; the top ten hold roughly a fifth. The sample belongs to a study of regulatory T cells in long-lasting Graves disease. Findings of the study overall: Persistent Graves' cases showed lower TCR diversity than newly diagnosed cases.

Per germline, CDR1 MNHEY and CDR2 SVGEGT. J gave up 2 bases and V 7 bases, and 17 bases lay outside the gene matches. CDR3 length: 17 residues. As to time point: newly diagnosed GD, antithyroid drugs for less than 3 months. The TCR library was made from RNA extracted from PBMCs. Each of the patients was recruited from an endocrinology department situated in Xi'an, China. The specimen was peripheral blood mononuclear cells (PBMCs), collected at new diagnosis, from a patient treated with antithyroid drugs. The clonotype originates from a female donor with Graves disease. The chain is built from TRBV6-2 or TRBV6-3 and TRBJ2-7; 7 nucleotides align to TRBD2. The CDR3 DNA is TGTGCCAGCAACAAGGGGAGGGATTCCACCCAAGCCTACGAGCAGTACTTC. Encoded protein: CASNKGRDSTQAYEQYF.